Listed here are 20 T cell receptor beta chains from one sample, sequenced in a study of Ad26.COV2.S vaccination and SARS-CoV-2 variants. TCRdb keeps only in-frame clones here, not all; method: immunoSEQ multiplex PCR. Counted here are roughly 510,000 clones, around 88% occurring once; the ten biggest clones make up around 13%. Treatment meaning: 19 received Ad26.COV2.S at low or high dose, single or two shots; several received placebo; per-sample allocation not given. Each sample was drawn 63 days after the first injection (of vaccine or placebo). The sample here was peripheral blood, taken in a trial of Ad26.COV2.S vaccine versus placebo. The source is a person between 18 and 65 years old who received the Ad26.COV2.S COVID-19 vaccine or a placebo.

This sequence joins TRBV9 and TRBJ1-1; a possible D gene is TRBD1 (6 bases). The CDR3 length is 13 residues. The ends were cut back, 4 bases at V and 8 bases at J, with 15 bases in the middle. CDR1 and CDR2 (germline): SGDLS, YYNGEE. CDR3 loop: CASSTTDRPEAFF. In nucleotides, the CDR3 is TGTGCCAGCAGCACTACTGACAGGCCGGAAGCTTTCTTT. Full variable domain (remainder filled in from reference TRBV9 and TRBJ1-1): DSGVTQTPKHLITATGQRVTLRCSPRSGDLSVYWYQQSLDQGLQFLIQYYNGEERAKGNILERFSAQQFPDLHSELNLSSLELGDSALYFCASSTTDRPEAFFGQGTRLTVV.

The chain combines TRBV2 with TRBJ2-1; 10 bases line up with TRBD2. V shed 5 bases and J 10 bases; nucleotides not matched to a gene: 11. Germline-derived CDR1 and CDR2 are SNHLY and FYNNEI. The CDR3 is made up of 15 amino acids. DNA of the CDR3: TGTGCCAGCAGTCGCGGGACTAGCGCCTTTAGGGAGCAGTTCTTC. Protein sequence: CASSRGTSAFREQFF.

V and J are TRBV7-2 and TRBJ2-5; no firm D call. Germline V gene sequence: CDR1 SGHTA, CDR2 FQGNSA. V was clipped by 3 bases and J by 5 bases, with 7 bases between them. The CDR3 contains 12 residues. Here the CDR3 reads CASSFLVETQYF. The CDR3 nucleotides read TGTGCCAGCAGCTTTTTGGTCGAGACCCAGTACTTC. Complete variable domain (other parts from reference TRBV7-2 and TRBJ2-5): GAGVSQSPSNKVTEKGKDVELRCDPISGHTALYWYRQSLGQGLEFLIYFQGNSAPDKSGLPSDRFSAERTGGSVSTLTIQRTQQEDSAVYLCASSFLVETQYFGPGTRLLVL.

A few counts support this clone. The chain joins TRBV5-1 to TRBJ1-2, with 9 bases matching TRBD1. Germline V gives CDR1 SGHRS, CDR2 YFSETQ. This CDR3 contains 15 residues. Losses at the gene ends were 4 bases for V and 8 bases for J; bases not matched to a gene: 12. The CDR3 DNA reads as TGCGCCAGCAGCCGAATTCCGGGACAGGGTGTAGGCTACACCTTC. Translating it yields CASSRIPGQGVGYTF.

The chain joins TRBV19 to TRBJ2-3; 8 bases are a match to TRBD1. V lost 6 bases, J lost 4 bases, and 6 bases stayed unmatched. Germline lookup yields CDR1 LNHDA and CDR2 SQIVND (reference sequence). This CDR3 contains 14 residues. DNA of the CDR3: TGTGCCAGTAGCCCAGGGGGCTTGGCAGATACGCAGTATTTT. This sequence encodes CASSPGGLADTQYF.

This clone came up once. The chain carries TRBV3-1 (or the pseudogene TRBV3-2) and TRBJ2-7; 7 nucleotides align to TRBD1. There are 17 residues in the CDR3. Germline V gives CDR1 LGHDT, CDR2 YNNKEL (reference sequence). V was pared by 0 bases and J by 3 bases, with 11 bases of the junction left unmatched. The CDR3 protein is CASSQDGHRTGGYEQYF. The CDR3, as DNA: TGTGCCAGCAGCCAAGATGGTCATAGGACAGGCGGCTACGAGCAGTACTTC.

This clone was recorded a few times. V usage is TRBV6-6 and J usage is TRBJ1-2; D not resolved. With 6 bases removed from V and 0 bases from J, the gap between germline ends came to 11 bases. The CDR3 is 14 residues long. CDR1 and CDR2 (germline): MNHNY, SVGAGI (reference sequence). The DNA for the CDR3 is TGTGCCAGCAGAGGGAGGGCATCTAACTATGGCTACACCTTC. The encoded protein is CASRGRASNYGYTF.

This clone came up once. The chain carries TRBV7-2 and TRBJ2-5; 9 bases are a match to TRBD1. The CDR3 is 11 amino acids. From germline, CDR1 is SGHTA and CDR2 FQGNSA. The V gene end was trimmed by 8 bases and the J gene end by 7 bases; junction bases not matched to a gene: 2. CDR3 DNA: TGTGCCAGCGGGACAGGGATGACCCAGTACTTC. It is translated as CASGTGMTQYF.

The chain recombines TRBV5-1 with TRBJ2-7; possibly TRBD1 for D (6 bases). This CDR3 has 12 residues. The V gene lost 7 bases and the J gene lost 3 bases, with 11 bases spanning the gap. Germline V gene data show CDR1 as SGHRS and CDR2 as YFSETQ. The CDR3 protein is CASGPGDYEQYF. In DNA, the CDR3 is TGCGCCAGCGGGCCAGGGGACTACGAGCAGTACTTC.

The V call is TRBV6-1, the J call TRBJ1-5; tentatively, D is TRBD1 (5 bases). The CDR3 contains 15 residues. Trimming pared 5 bases from V and 2 bases from J, leaving 13 bases between. Germline V gene data show CDR1 as MNHNS and CDR2 as SASEGT. DNA of the CDR3: TGTGCCAGCAGTTTCCCGACAGAGGGCAATCAGCCCCAGCATTTT. The encoded protein is CASSFPTEGNQPQHF.

The chain couples TRBV7-8 to TRBJ2-7, with unresolved D. This CDR3 is 14 amino acids long. V dropped 1 base and J dropped 3 bases, with 10 bases sitting between them. Germline V gene lookup returns CDR1 SGHVS and CDR2 FQNEAQ. In DNA form, the CDR3 reads TGTGCCAGCAGCTTAGAAGGGCGGCTCTACGAGCAGTACTTC. Translation gives CASSLEGRLYEQYF.

CDR3 DNA: TGTGCCAGTAGTAACTCGCGGAATTCACCCCTCCACTTT. As protein: CASSNSRNSPLHF. V and J are TRBV19 and TRBJ1-6; D gene unclear. Germline V lookup: CDR1 LNHDA, CDR2 SQIVND (reference sequence). CDR3 length: 13 residues. Trimming removed 4 bases from V and 7 bases from J, with 8 bases in between.

The rearrangement links TRBV30 to TRBJ2-6; D ambiguous. The CDR3 covers 13 residues. The germline V gene encodes CDR1 GTSNPN and CDR2 SVGIG (reference sequence). Trimming removed 2 bases from V and 0 bases from J, with 2 bases in between. CDR3 loop: CAWSNSGANVLTF. CDR3 nucleotides: TGTGCCTGGAGTAACTCTGGGGCCAACGTCCTGACTTTC.

The rearrangement uses TRBV6-4 and TRBJ1-6; D not certain. The V and J ends lost 2 bases and 10 bases respectively, with 9 bases between them. Germline V gene data show CDR1 as MRHNA and CDR2 as SNTAGT. The CDR3 contains 13 residues. In DNA, the CDR3 is TGTGCCAGCAGTGACAGGGTGGGCTCACCCCTCCACTTT. This encodes CASSDRVGSPLHF.

In this sample, this clone turned up once. This chain connects TRBV3-1 (or the pseudogene TRBV3-2) to TRBJ1-1; TRBD1 might be the D (5 bases). The CDR3 has 14 residues. Germline-derived CDR1 and CDR2 are LGHDT and YNNKEL (reference sequence). With 2 bases removed from V and 5 bases from J, the gap between germline ends came to 12 bases. The CDR3 here is CASSQRQRGTEAFF. Written as DNA, the CDR3 is TGTGCCAGCAGCCAACGACAGAGGGGAACTGAAGCTTTCTTT.

V and J are TRBV5-6 and TRBJ2-3; D is possibly TRBD1 (6 bases). In germline, CDR1 is SGHDT, CDR2 YYEEEE. This CDR3 contains 16 residues. The germline V and J ends were trimmed by 1 base and 4 bases, with 16 bases remaining between them. CDR3: CASSLIGGNPPDTQYF. CDR3 sequence (DNA): TGTGCCAGCAGCTTGATAGGGGGAAATCCCCCAGATACGCAGTATTTT.

This clone was recorded only once. This rearrangement joins TRBV5-6 to TRBJ1-4; tentative D call: TRBD1 (5 bases). Trimming removed 1 base at V and 0 bases at J, with 10 bases between. Germline CDR1 reads SGHDT; CDR2 reads YYEEEE. The CDR3 loop spans 16 amino acids. The DNA of the CDR3 is TGTGCCAGCAGCTTGTTAGGGGATACAACTAATGAAAAACTGTTTTTT. Protein: CASSLLGDTTNEKLFF.

V gene TRBV19 combines with J gene TRBJ2-5, with 7 bases matching TRBD2. CDR1 and CDR2 (germline): LNHDA, SQIVND (reference sequence). The CDR3 totals 14 residues. V was clipped by 5 bases and J by 5 bases; unmatched bases: 8. This chain's CDR3 is CASSVGLGAETQYF. The CDR3 region has the DNA TGTGCCAGTAGTGTCGGACTAGGTGCGGAGACCCAGTACTTC.

This sequence joins TRBV5-6 and TRBJ2-2, with D unresolved. CDR3 length equals 14 residues. Trimming stripped 3 bases from V and 1 base from J, with 7 bases between. Germline V CDR1 and CDR2: SGHDT, YYEEEE. CDR3 sequence: CASSSLRNTGELFF. As DNA, the CDR3 is TGTGCCAGCAGCTCCCTTAGGAACACCGGGGAGCTGTTTTTT. Together with reference TRBV5-6 and TRBJ2-2, the CDR3 gives the full variable domain: DAGVTQSPTHLIKTRGQQVTLRCSPKSGHDTVSWYQQALGQGPQFIFQYYEEEERQRGNFPDRFSGHQFPNYSSELNVNALLLGDSALYLCASSSLRNTGELFFGEGSRLTVL.

The gene calls are TRBV7-2 and TRBJ1-5, with no clear D. Trimming pared 4 bases from V and 4 bases from J, leaving 11 bases between. CDR3 length: 14 amino acids. In germline, CDR1 is SGHTA, CDR2 FQGNSA. The CDR3, as DNA: TGTGCCAGCAGCTGGACGGCACAAAATCAGCCCCAGCATTTT. Translating it yields CASSWTAQNQPQHF.